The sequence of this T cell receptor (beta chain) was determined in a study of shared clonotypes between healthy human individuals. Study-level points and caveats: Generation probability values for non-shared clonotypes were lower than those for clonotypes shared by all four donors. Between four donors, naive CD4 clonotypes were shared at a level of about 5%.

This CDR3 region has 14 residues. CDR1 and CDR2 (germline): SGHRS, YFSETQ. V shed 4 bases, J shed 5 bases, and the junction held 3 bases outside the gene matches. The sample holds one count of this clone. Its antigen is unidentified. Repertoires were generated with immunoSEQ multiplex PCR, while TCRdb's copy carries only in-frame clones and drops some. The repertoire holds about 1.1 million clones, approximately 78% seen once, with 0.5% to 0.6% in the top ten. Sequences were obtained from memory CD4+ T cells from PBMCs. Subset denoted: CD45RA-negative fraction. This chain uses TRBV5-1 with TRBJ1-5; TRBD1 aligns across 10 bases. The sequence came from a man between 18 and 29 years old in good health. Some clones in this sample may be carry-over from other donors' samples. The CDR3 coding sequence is TGCGCCAGCAGCCCGGACAGGGGGGATCAGCCCCAGCATTTT. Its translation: CASSPDRGDQPQHF.